Listed here are 5 T cell receptor beta chains from one sample, sequenced in a study of T-cell memory formation after mild COVID-19. TCRdb redid the calling of the 5' RACE reads with MiXCR, one entry per CDR3 protein. Here the sample spans about 12,000 distinct CDR3 sequences, roughly 15% being singletons. Sequenced: PBMCs or a T cell subset sorted from them (not recorded which). These receptors originate from a young man who had mild COVID-19 (a few samples of this study predate the infection). Cell type and time point are not known.

This sequence joins TRBV12-3 or TRBV12-4 and TRBJ1-5; D is unclear. The V and J ends lost 5 bases and 6 bases respectively, with 14 bases between them. The CDR3 has 14 amino acids. In nucleotides, the CDR3 is TGTGCCAGCAGTGAGGGTAAAGGTATTCAGCCCCAGCATTTT. Its protein product is CASSEGKGIQPQHF.

This clonotype occurred many times. V gene TRBV29-1 combines with J gene TRBJ1-1; 12 nucleotides line up with TRBD1. The germline CDR1 and CDR2 sequences are SQVTM and ANQGSEA. This CDR3 is 14 amino acids long. The junction had 9 bases not matched to a gene; V was cut back by 6 bases and J by 7 bases. The CDR3 DNA sequence: TGCAGCGTCGCGCGGGACAGGGGGCCGGGTGAAGCTTTCTTT. It yields the protein CSVARDRGPGEAFF.

The chain couples TRBV27 to TRBJ2-7, with a tentative D call TRBD1 (6 bases). The V and J ends lost 4 bases and 6 bases respectively, with 16 bases between them. Germline CDR1 is MNHEY and CDR2 is SMNVEV (reference sequence). CDR3 length: 14 amino acids. CDR3 region: CASSSLWGPSEQYF. DNA for the CDR3: TGTGCCAGCAGTTCCCTTTGGGGGCCTTCCGAGCAGTACTTC.

The CDR3 coding sequence is TGTGCCAGCAGCTTCCTTTGGTTCCCGGGGGGAGGTAATCTCAGCAATCAGCCCCAGCATTTT. Amino acid sequence: CASSFLWFPGGGNLSNQPQHF. This chain uses TRBV7-8 with TRBJ1-5, with D possibly being TRBD1 (5 bases). Trimming took off 3 bases at V and 1 base at J, with 28 bases between the two ends. Germline CDR1 reads SGHVS; CDR2 reads FQNEAQ. There are 21 residues in the CDR3. Filled out from reference TRBV7-8 and TRBJ1-5, the complete variable domain reads GAGVSQSPRYKVAKRGQDVALRCDPISGHVSLFWYQQALGQGPEFLTYFQNEAQLDKSGLPSDRFFAERPEGSVSTLKIQRTQQEDSAVYLCASSFLWFPGGGNLSNQPQHFGDGTRLSIL.

The J gene is TRBJ2-7, the V gene TRBV4-1; perhaps TRBD1 as D (6 bases). CDR1 and CDR2 (germline): MGHRA, YSYEKL. This CDR3 is 15 amino acids long. The V end lost 0 bases, the J end lost 5 bases, and 14 bases lay between the germline ends. CDR3 residues: CASSQEPDRSDEQYF. CDR3 bases: TGCGCCAGCAGCCAAGAACCTGACAGGTCCGACGAGCAGTACTTC.